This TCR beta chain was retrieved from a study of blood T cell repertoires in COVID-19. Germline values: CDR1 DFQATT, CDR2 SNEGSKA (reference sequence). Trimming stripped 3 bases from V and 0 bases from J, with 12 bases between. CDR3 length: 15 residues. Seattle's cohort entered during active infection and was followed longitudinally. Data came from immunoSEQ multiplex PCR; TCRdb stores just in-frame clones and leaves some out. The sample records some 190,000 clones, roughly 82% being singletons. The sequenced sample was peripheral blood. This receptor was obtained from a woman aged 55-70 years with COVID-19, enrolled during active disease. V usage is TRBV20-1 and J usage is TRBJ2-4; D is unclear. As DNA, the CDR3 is TGCAGTGCTAGTACAGATCTCTTAGCCAAAAACATTCAGTACTTC. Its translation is CSASTDLLAKNIQYF.